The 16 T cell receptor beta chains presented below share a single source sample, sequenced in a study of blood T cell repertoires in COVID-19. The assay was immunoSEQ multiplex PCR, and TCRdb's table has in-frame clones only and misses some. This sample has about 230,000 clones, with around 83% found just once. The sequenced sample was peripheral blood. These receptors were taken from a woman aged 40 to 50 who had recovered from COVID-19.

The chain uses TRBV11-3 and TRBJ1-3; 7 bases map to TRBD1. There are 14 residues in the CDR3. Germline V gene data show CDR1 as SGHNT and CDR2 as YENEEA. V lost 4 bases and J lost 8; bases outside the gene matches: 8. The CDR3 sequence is CASSSGQWEDTIYF. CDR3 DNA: TGTGCCAGCAGCTCGGGACAGTGGGAAGACACCATATATTTT.

The CDR3 spells CASSSSQVSQETQYF. The CDR3 nucleotides read TGTGCCAGCAGCTCCTCTCAGGTCAGCCAAGAGACCCAGTACTTC. This chain uses TRBV13 with TRBJ2-5, with D unclear. The germline V and J ends were trimmed by 4 bases and 1 base, with 13 bases remaining between them. Germline V lookup: CDR1 PRHDT, CDR2 FYEKMQ (reference sequence). The CDR3 consists of 15 residues.

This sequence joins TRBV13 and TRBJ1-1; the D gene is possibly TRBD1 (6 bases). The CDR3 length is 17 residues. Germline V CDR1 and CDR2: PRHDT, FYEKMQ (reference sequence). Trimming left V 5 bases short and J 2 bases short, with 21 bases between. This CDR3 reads CASSVQDISGHNTEAFF. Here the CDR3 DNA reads TGTGCCAGCAGCGTCCAAGACATCTCGGGACACAACACTGAAGCTTTCTTT.

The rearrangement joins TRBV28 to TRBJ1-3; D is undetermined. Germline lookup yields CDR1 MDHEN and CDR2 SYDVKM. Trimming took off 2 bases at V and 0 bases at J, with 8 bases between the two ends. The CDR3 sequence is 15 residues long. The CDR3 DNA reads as TGTGCCAGCAGTTTAGGCGGCGCCTCTGGAAACACCATATATTTT. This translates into CASSLGGASGNTIYF.

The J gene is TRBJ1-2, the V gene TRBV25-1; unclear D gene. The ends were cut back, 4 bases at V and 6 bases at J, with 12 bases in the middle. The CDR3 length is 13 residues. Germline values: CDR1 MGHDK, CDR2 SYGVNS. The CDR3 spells CASSVEGSHGYTF. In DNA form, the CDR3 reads TGTGCCAGCAGTGTGGAGGGAAGCCATGGCTACACCTTC.

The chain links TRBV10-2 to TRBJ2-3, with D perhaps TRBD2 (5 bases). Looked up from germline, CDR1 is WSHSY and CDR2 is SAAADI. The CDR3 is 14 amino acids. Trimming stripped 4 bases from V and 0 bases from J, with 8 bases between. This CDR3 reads CASSAWTSTDTQYF. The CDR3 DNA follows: TGCGCCAGCAGTGCGTGGACTAGCACAGATACGCAGTATTTT.

The CDR3: CASSQAAAGTDTQYF. The CDR3 DNA follows: TGCGCCAGCAGCCAAGCAGCAGCGGGGACCGATACGCAGTATTTT. The chain couples TRBV4-3 to TRBJ2-3; 7 bases map to TRBD2. With 1 base clipped from V and 6 bases from J, the junction kept 7 bases outside the gene matches. This CDR3 comprises 15 residues. The germline gives CDR1 LGHNA, CDR2 YSLEER.

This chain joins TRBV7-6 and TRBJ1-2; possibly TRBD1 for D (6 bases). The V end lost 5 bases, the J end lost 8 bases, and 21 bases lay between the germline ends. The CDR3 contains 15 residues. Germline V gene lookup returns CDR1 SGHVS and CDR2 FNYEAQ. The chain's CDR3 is CASSPSTGREGGYTF. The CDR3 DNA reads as TGTGCCAGCAGCCCATCGACAGGACGGGAAGGAGGCTACACCTTC.

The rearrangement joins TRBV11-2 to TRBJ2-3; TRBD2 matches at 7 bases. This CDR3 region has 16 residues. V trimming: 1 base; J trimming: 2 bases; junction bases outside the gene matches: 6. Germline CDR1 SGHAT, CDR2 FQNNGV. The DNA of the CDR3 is TGTGCCAGCAGCTTAGCTCCTAGCGGTTACACAGATACGCAGTATTTT. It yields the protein CASSLAPSGYTDTQYF.

Here the CDR3 reads CASSPAQGARVYEQYF. CDR3 sequence (DNA): TGTGCCAGCAGCCCAGCTCAGGGGGCAAGAGTCTACGAGCAGTACTTC. The rearrangement links TRBV7-9 to TRBJ2-7; 8 bases align to TRBD1. The CDR3 sequence is 16 residues long. With V trimmed by 5 bases and J by 3 bases, 12 bases remained unmatched. Germline V gene sequence: CDR1 SEHNR, CDR2 FQNEAQ (reference sequence).

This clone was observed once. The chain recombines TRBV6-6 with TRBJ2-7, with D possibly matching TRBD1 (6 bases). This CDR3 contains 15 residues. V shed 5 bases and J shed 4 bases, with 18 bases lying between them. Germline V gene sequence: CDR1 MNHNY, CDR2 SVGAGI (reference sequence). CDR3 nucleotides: TGTGCCAGCAGTCCAAATACCGGGACATTGTACGAGCAGTACTTC. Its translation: CASSPNTGTLYEQYF.

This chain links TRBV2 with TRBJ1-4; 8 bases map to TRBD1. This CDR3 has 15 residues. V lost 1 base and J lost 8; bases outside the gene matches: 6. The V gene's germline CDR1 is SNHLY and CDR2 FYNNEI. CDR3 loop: CASSEEQGAREKLFF. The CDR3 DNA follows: TGTGCCAGCAGTGAAGAGCAGGGGGCACGGGAAAAACTGTTTTTT.

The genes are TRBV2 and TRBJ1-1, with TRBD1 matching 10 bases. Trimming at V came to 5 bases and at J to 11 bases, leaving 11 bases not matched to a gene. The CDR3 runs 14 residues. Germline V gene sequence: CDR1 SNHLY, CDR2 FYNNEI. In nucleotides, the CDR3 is TGTGCCAGCAGTCCCAGGGACAGGGGCTGGTCTGCTTTCTTT. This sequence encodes CASSPRDRGWSAFF.

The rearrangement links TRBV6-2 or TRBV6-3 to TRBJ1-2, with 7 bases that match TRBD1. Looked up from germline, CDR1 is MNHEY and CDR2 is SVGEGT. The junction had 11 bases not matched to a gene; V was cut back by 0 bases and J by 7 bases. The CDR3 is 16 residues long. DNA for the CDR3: TGTGCCAGCAGTTACTCGCTCCGGGACAGCCGCCCTGGCTACACCTTC. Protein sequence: CASSYSLRDSRPGYTF.

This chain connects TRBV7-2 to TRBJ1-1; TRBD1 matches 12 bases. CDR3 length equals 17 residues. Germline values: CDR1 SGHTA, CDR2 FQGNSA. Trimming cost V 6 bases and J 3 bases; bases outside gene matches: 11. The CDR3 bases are TGTGCCAGCAGTTACACCGGGACAGGGGGCGCGTACACTGAAGCTTTCTTT. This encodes CASSYTGTGGAYTEAFF.

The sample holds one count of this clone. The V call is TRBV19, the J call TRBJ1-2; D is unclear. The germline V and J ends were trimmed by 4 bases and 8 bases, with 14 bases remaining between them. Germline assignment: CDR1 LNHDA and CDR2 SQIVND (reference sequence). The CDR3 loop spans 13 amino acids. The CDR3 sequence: CASSTPQAGGYTF. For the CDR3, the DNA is TGTGCCAGTAGTACCCCCCAGGCAGGAGGCTACACCTTC.